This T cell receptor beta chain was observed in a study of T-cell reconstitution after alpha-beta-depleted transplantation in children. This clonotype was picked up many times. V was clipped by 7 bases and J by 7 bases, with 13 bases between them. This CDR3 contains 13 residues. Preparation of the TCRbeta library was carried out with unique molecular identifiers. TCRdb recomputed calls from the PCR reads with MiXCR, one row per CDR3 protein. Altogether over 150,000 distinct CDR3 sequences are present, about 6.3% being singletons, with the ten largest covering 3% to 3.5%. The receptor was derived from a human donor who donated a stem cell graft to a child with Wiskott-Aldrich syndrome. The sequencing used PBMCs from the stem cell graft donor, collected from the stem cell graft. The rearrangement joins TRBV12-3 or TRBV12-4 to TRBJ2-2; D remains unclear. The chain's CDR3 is CASNLASRGELFF. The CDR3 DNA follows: TGTGCCAGCAATTTGGCTTCCCGCGGGGAGCTGTTTTTT.